These 13 T cell receptor beta chains originate from one sample sequenced in a study of blood T cell repertoires in COVID-19. The data were produced by immunoSEQ multiplex PCR, yet TCRdb's version contains in-frame clones alone and is incomplete. Of about 310,000 clones in the sample, around 89% are singletons; the top ten hold 9.5%. The specimen was PBMCs or T cells enriched from blood (not recorded which). The receptors come from a woman in her thirties or forties who had recovered from COVID-19.

The V and J genes are TRBV28 and TRBJ1-1; TRBD1 agrees at 7 bases. This CDR3 spans 15 amino acids. V lost 5 bases and J lost 0; bases outside the gene matches: 6. Germline V lookup: CDR1 MDHEN, CDR2 SYDVKM. Written as DNA, the CDR3 is TGTGCCAGCAGTGGAACAGGGGACATGAACACTGAAGCTTTCTTT. This gives the protein CASSGTGDMNTEAFF.

The CDR3 here is CASSILTDSGNEQFF. The CDR3 nucleotides read TGTGCCAGTAGTATTCTCACGGACAGTGGAAATGAGCAGTTCTTC. The V call is TRBV19, the J call TRBJ2-1; D perhaps matches TRBD1 (6 bases). Trimming took 3 bases from V and 7 from J, leaving 16 bases between them. The CDR3 is made up of 15 amino acids. The germline CDR1 and CDR2 sequences are LNHDA and SQIVND (reference sequence).

The rearrangement links TRBV18 to TRBJ2-5, with TRBD1 identical over 9 bases. CDR1 and CDR2 (germline): KGHSH, LQKENI. The length of the CDR3 is 15 residues. The junction had 5 bases not matched to a gene; V was cut back by 1 base and J by 5 bases. CDR3 sequence reads: CASSPRTDRGETQYF. CDR3 sequence (DNA): TGTGCCAGCTCACCACGTACAGACAGGGGGGAGACCCAGTACTTC.

This chain links TRBV4-1 with TRBJ2-7, with 8 bases that match TRBD2. With V trimmed by 3 bases and J by 0 bases, 4 bases remained unmatched. The CDR3 extends over 15 amino acids. The germline V gene encodes CDR1 MGHRA and CDR2 YSYEKL. In DNA form, the CDR3 reads TGCGCCAGCAGCCAGAGCGGGGGACGCTCCTACGAGCAGTACTTC. It yields the protein CASSQSGGRSYEQYF.

This chain uses TRBV3-1 (or the pseudogene TRBV3-2) with TRBJ2-1; 7 bases are shared with TRBD2. The CDR3 is 14 residues long. CDR1 is LGHDT and CDR2 is YNNKEL in the germline V gene (reference sequence). The V and J ends lost 5 bases and 3 bases, in that order; junction bases with no gene match: 4. The CDR3 here is CASSREGLYNEQFF. The CDR3 DNA sequence: TGTGCCAGCAGCAGGGAGGGCCTCTACAATGAGCAGTTCTTC.

This chain joins TRBV6-2 or TRBV6-3 and TRBJ1-5; possibly TRBD1 for D (5 bases). Trimming removed 2 bases at V and 6 bases at J, with 14 bases between. There are 15 residues in the CDR3. CDR1 and CDR2 (germline): MNHEY, SVGEGT. The CDR3 is CASSYLSGNTQPQHF. CDR3 nucleotide sequence: TGTGCCAGCAGTTACCTCTCAGGGAACACTCAGCCCCAGCATTTT.

CDR3: CASSPFSGVWKVNEQFF. The CDR3 bases are TGTGCCAGCAGCCCCTTCTCAGGGGTTTGGAAAGTCAATGAGCAGTTCTTC. The genes are TRBV7-2 and TRBJ2-1; D may be TRBD1 (6 bases). Germline V gene sequence: CDR1 SGHTA, CDR2 FQGNSA. The V and J ends lost 5 bases and 6 bases respectively, with 23 bases between them. The CDR3 contains 17 residues.

The chain couples TRBV7-3 to TRBJ1-5; D remains unclear. The ends were cut back, 4 bases at V and 3 bases at J, with 13 bases in the middle. This CDR3 has 15 residues. Germline V gene sequence: CDR1 SGHTA, CDR2 FQGTGA. CDR3 protein: CASSSPRRFNQPQHF. In DNA form, the CDR3 reads TGTGCCAGCAGCTCCCCCCGCAGGTTCAATCAGCCCCAGCATTTT.

This clone was observed a single time. A junction boundary mismatches the germline segment, possibly from a read error. The chain combines TRBV7-7 with TRBJ2-5, with 7 bases matching TRBD2. The CDR3 totals 14 residues. CDR1 is SSHAT, CDR2 FNYEAQ, per germline (reference sequence). The CDR3: CASSFFLGGETQYF. CDR3 nucleotide sequence: TGTGCTAGCAGCTTCTTTTTGGGGGGGGAGACCCAGTACTTC.

The chain recombines TRBV7-2 with TRBJ1-5; D unresolved. This CDR3 contains 18 residues. V was cut by 1 base and J by 2 bases, with 18 bases left in between. Germline V lookup: CDR1 SGHTA, CDR2 FQGNSA. The CDR3 region is CASSLGPRSGIGNQPQHF. The CDR3 region has the DNA TGTGCCAGCAGCTTAGGCCCCAGGTCCGGTATTGGCAATCAGCCCCAGCATTTT.

The gene calls are TRBV11-3 and TRBJ2-5, with 7 bases that match TRBD1. V trimming: 5 bases; J trimming: 1 base; junction bases outside the gene matches: 7. Per germline, CDR1 SGHNT and CDR2 YENEEA. This CDR3 contains 15 residues. The CDR3 loop is CASSGRGQIQETQYF. The CDR3 coding sequence is TGTGCCAGCAGCGGCCGGGGACAGATCCAAGAGACCCAGTACTTC. Drawing the rest from reference TRBV11-3 and TRBJ2-5, the complete variable domain is EAGVVQSPRYKIIEKKQPVAFWCNPISGHNTLYWYLQNLGQGPELLIRYENEEAVDDSQLPKDRFSAERLKGVDSTLKIQPAELGDSAVYLCASSGRGQIQETQYFGPGTRLLVL.

This chain links TRBV3-1 (or the pseudogene TRBV3-2) with TRBJ2-5; D might be TRBD2 (6 bases). The length of the CDR3 is 15 residues. Trimming pared 1 base from V and 3 bases from J, leaving 12 bases between. CDR1 is LGHDT, CDR2 YNNKEL, per germline (reference sequence). The chain's CDR3 is CASSQGGTDKETQYF. The CDR3 DNA is TGTGCCAGCAGCCAAGGCGGGACGGACAAAGAGACCCAGTACTTC.

V gene TRBV18 combines with J gene TRBJ1-4, with D hard to call. The germline V gene has CDR1 KGHSH and CDR2 LQKENI. V lost 6 bases, J lost 4 bases, and 12 bases lay in between. CDR3 length: 14 residues. The CDR3 region is CASSRGGGNEKLFF. In DNA form, the CDR3 reads TGTGCCAGCTCCCGCGGTGGAGGTAATGAAAAACTGTTTTTT.